One sample yielded the 24 T cell receptor beta chains listed below, sequenced in a study of molecular identifiers for immune sequencing clone quantification. TCRdb called the PCR reads again in MiXCR, with one record for every CDR3 protein. This repertoire shows tens of thousands of distinct CDR3 sequences, around 34% found once; its top ten account for about 4.1%. Specimen: naive CD8+ T cells from blood, with Jurkat cell RNA spiked in. Sample subset: FACS-sorted CD8+CD4-CCR7+CD45RA+ naive T cells. Every receptor here comes from a human donor in good health. Some libraries in this study had Jurkat cell RNA spiked in.

On this clonotype: Germline is not matched at one junction end, which may reflect a read error. The chain recombines TRBV28 with TRBJ2-3; 7 bases agree with TRBD1. The CDR3 is 14 amino acids. CDR1 and CDR2 from the germline V gene are MDHEN and SYDVKM. As DNA, the CDR3 is TGTGCCAGCAGGGGACAGTTTAGCACAGATGCGCAGTATTTT. Residues: CASRGQFSTDAQYF.

The sample holds a few counts of this clonotype. V is TRBV9 and J is TRBJ2-2, with a weak D call TRBD2 (7 bases). The CDR3 is 15 residues long. The germline CDR1 and CDR2 sequences are SGDLS and YYNGEE. V shed 5 bases and J shed 7 bases, with 18 bases lying between them. CDR3 DNA sequence: TGTGCCAGCAGTGCTACCGGGGGGCCAGTCGGGGAGCTGTTTTTT. The encoded protein is CASSATGGPVGELFF.

The V and J genes are TRBV7-8 and TRBJ2-7; 11 bases match TRBD2. The CDR3 extends over 18 amino acids. V was pared by 1 base and J by 3 bases, with 11 bases of the junction left unmatched. CDR1 and CDR2 from the germline V gene are SGHVS and FQNEAQ. The CDR3 loop reads CASSLGTSGRAPGYEQYF. DNA for the CDR3: TGTGCCAGCAGCTTAGGTACTAGCGGGAGAGCGCCAGGCTACGAGCAGTACTTC. Together with reference TRBV7-8 and TRBJ2-7, the CDR3 gives the full variable domain: GAGVSQSPRYKVAKRGQDVALRCDPISGHVSLFWYQQALGQGPEFLTYFQNEAQLDKSGLPSDRFFAERPEGSVSTLKIQRTQQEDSAVYLCASSLGTSGRAPGYEQYFGPGTRLTVT.

Note on this clonotype: A read error may produce the germline difference seen at one junction end. V gene TRBV29-1 combines with J gene TRBJ1-3; D might be TRBD1 (5 bases). CDR1 SQVTM and CDR2 ANQGSEA come from the germline V gene. There are 16 residues in the CDR3. The chain's CDR3 is CSVGGWGGSSGSTIYF. For the CDR3, the DNA is TGCAGCGTTGGGGGTTGGGGGGGGAGCTCTGGAAGCACCATATATTTT.

This clonotype was seen many times. CDR3 nucleotide sequence: TGTGCCAGCAGCTTAGCGGATGAGGGCGAGCAGTACTTC. Translated, it gives CASSLADEGEQYF. This chain joins TRBV7-6 and TRBJ2-7, with D possibly TRBD2 on 5 matching bases. Germline assignment: CDR1 SGHVS and CDR2 FNYEAQ. The V end was cut by 0 bases, the J end by 6 bases, with 9 bases between. There are 13 residues in the CDR3.

In this sample, this clonotype turned up many times. J is TRBJ2-7 and V is TRBV12-3 or TRBV12-4; D not certain. V lost 6 bases and J lost 4, with 13 bases in between. This CDR3 region has 13 residues. The CDR3 spells CASSLVGGYEQYF. CDR3 bases: TGTGCCAGCAGCTTGGTGGGTGGTTACGAGCAGTACTTC.

Worth noting for this clonotype: Mismatch with germline at one junction end may stem from a read error. The chain uses TRBV20-1 and TRBJ2-2; TRBD2 matches at 7 bases. This CDR3 is 15 amino acids long. Germline assignment: CDR1 DFQATT and CDR2 SNEGSKA (reference sequence). CDR3 in DNA: TGCTGTGCTAGAGAGATGGGGGGAGGGGCCGGGGAGCTGTTTTTT. Its protein is CCAREMGGGAGELFF.

Comment on this clonotype: This may stem from a read error, because a much larger clone lies one nucleotide away. V usage is TRBV7-8 and J usage is TRBJ2-3; no definite D call. The CDR3 extends over 12 amino acids. Trimming left V 7 bases short and J 2 bases short, with 7 bases between. Germline CDR1 and CDR2: SGHVS and FQNEAQ. The CDR3 coding sequence is TGTGCCAGCAAGCTAATCACAGATACGCAGTATTTT. Protein: CASKLITDTQYF.

Many counts were recorded for this clonotype. The chain carries TRBV7-2 and TRBJ2-1, with a possible D match to TRBD2 (6 bases). The germline V gene has CDR1 SGHTA and CDR2 FQGNSA. Trimming removed 1 base from V and 0 bases from J, with 10 bases in between. The CDR3 runs 16 residues. This CDR3 is CASSLVYGSSYNEQFF. As DNA, the CDR3 is TGTGCCAGCAGCTTAGTTTACGGGAGCTCCTACAATGAGCAGTTCTTC. Filled out from reference TRBV7-2 and TRBJ2-1, the complete variable domain reads GAGVSQSPSNKVTEKGKDVELRCDPISGHTALYWYRQSLGQGLEFLIYFQGNSAPDKSGLPSDRFSAERTGGSVSTLTIQRTQQEDSAVYLCASSLVYGSSYNEQFFGPGTRLTVL.

A word on this clonotype: Relative to the germline gene, one junction end is altered; a read error may explain this. In DNA form, the CDR3 reads TGTGCCAGCAGAACAGGGGTGTCGAACACCGGGGAGCTGTTATTT. As protein: CASRTGVSNTGELLF. The V gene is TRBV9, the J gene TRBJ2-2, with 7 bases identical to TRBD1. Per the germline V gene, CDR1 is SGDLS and CDR2 is YYNGEE. The length of the CDR3 is 15 residues.

The V and J genes are TRBV28 and TRBJ1-5; no reliable D call. CDR3 length equals 15 residues. Per the germline V gene, CDR1 is MDHEN and CDR2 is SYDVKM. Between the trimmed V and J ends, which lost 3 bases and 0 bases, there was a span of 9 bases. In nucleotides, the CDR3 is TGTGCCAGCAGTTTGTATGTGTATAGCAATCAGCCCCAGCATTTT. This gives the protein CASSLYVYSNQPQHF.

As regards this clonotype: This may be a read error: a much more frequent sequence differs by one nucleotide. No conserved phenylalanine or tryptophan ends this CDR3, so it is likely a read error. The genes are TRBV4-3 and TRBJ2-7; D is undetermined. The CDR3 runs 14 residues. Trimming removed 1 base from V and 1 base from J, with 8 bases in between. Germline-derived CDR1 and CDR2 are LGHNA and YSLEER. The DNA of the CDR3 is TGCGCCAGCAGCCAAGGTGTGGGGTCCTACGAGCAGTACTAC. This translates into CASSQGVGSYEQYY.

This clonotype was counted many times. The chain joins TRBV20-1 to TRBJ1-5, with 9 positions matching TRBD1. Unmatched junction bases numbered 6, after V lost 1 base and J lost 5 bases. The length of the CDR3 is 15 residues. CDR1 DFQATT and CDR2 SNEGSKA come from the germline V gene (reference sequence). The CDR3 region is CSARVNRGPDQPQHF. The DNA for the CDR3 is TGCAGTGCTAGAGTTAACAGGGGGCCGGATCAGCCCCAGCATTTT.

This clonotype appeared a few times. CDR3 sequence (DNA): TGCGCCAGCAGCCAACTAGCGGGAGCCTACAATGAGCAGTTCTTC. This translates into CASSQLAGAYNEQFF. The chain has TRBV4-3 and TRBJ2-1, with 10 bases aligning to TRBD2. Germline CDR1 reads LGHNA; CDR2 reads YSLEER. The CDR3 is made up of 15 amino acids. J was trimmed by 2 bases and V by 2 bases; bases with no gene match: 0.

Remarks on this clonotype: One base away lies a much larger clone, so this may be a sequencing read error. The CDR3 protein is CASGSTGSSYEQYF. CDR3 DNA sequence: TGTGCCAGCGGCTCCACAGGAAGCTCCTACGAGCAGTACTTC. This chain uses TRBV7-6 with TRBJ2-7, with D possibly being TRBD1 (5 bases). CDR1 is SGHVS and CDR2 is FNYEAQ in the germline V gene. V was pared by 8 bases and J by 0 bases, with 14 bases between. The CDR3 consists of 14 residues.

This clonotype showed up many times. The chain has TRBV7-6 and TRBJ2-6; 10 positions agree with TRBD1. The CDR3 has 18 amino acids. The ends lost 5 bases at V and 0 bases at J; junction bases unmatched: 7. Germline V lookup: CDR1 SGHVS, CDR2 FNYEAQ. Here the CDR3 DNA reads TGTGCCAGCAGCCCTGGGACAGGGGTCCTCTCTGGGGCCAACGTCCTGACTTTC. Encoded protein: CASSPGTGVLSGANVLTF.

The chain joins TRBV20-1 to TRBJ2-1; possible D gene TRBD1, 5 bases. V was shortened by 0 bases and J by 6 bases, with 9 bases between the two germline ends. This CDR3 region has 13 residues. The germline gives CDR1 DFQATT, CDR2 SNEGSKA (reference sequence). In DNA form, the CDR3 reads TGCAGTGCTAGAGAAGGGGTTTCCAATGAGCAGTTCTTC. Protein: CSAREGVSNEQFF.

As to this clonotype: One end of the junction varies from germline; a read error may be responsible. The chain is built from TRBV9 and TRBJ1-5, with 10 bases fitting TRBD1. From germline, CDR1 is SGDLS and CDR2 YYNGEE. CDR3 length: 15 amino acids. The CDR3 sequence is CASSVGTGANPPQHF. The DNA for the CDR3 is TGTGCCAGCAGCGTTGGGACAGGGGCCAATCCGCCCCAGCATTTT. Full variable domain (remainder filled in from reference TRBV9 and TRBJ1-5): DSGVTQTPKHLITATGQRVTLRCSPRSGDLSVYWYQQSLDQGLQFLIQYYNGEERAKGNILERFSAQQFPDLHSELNLSSLELGDSALYFCASSVGTGANPPQHFGDGTRLSIL.

For this clonotype: A much larger clone lies a single base off, so this may be a read error. V and J are TRBV28 and TRBJ1-2; D not resolved. Germline V gives CDR1 MDHEN, CDR2 SYDVKM. The CDR3 runs 15 residues. CDR3: CASSSTPKGSYGFTF. Here the CDR3 DNA reads TGTGCCAGCAGCTCCACCCCGAAAGGGTCGTATGGCTTCACCTTC.

Ten or more counts support this clonotype. The chain uses TRBV6-2 or TRBV6-3 and TRBJ1-3; a possible D gene is TRBD1 (5 bases). Between the trimmed V and J ends, which lost 11 bases and 0 bases, there was a span of 14 bases. The CDR3 covers 14 residues. The V gene's germline CDR1 is MNHEY and CDR2 SVGEGT. The CDR3 spells CAVEGAYSGNTIYF. CDR3 DNA sequence: TGTGCCGTGGAAGGGGCGTACTCTGGAAACACCATATATTTT.

The table lists this clonotype with many counts. V is TRBV7-9 and J is TRBJ1-1; TRBD1 agrees at 8 bases. In germline, CDR1 is SEHNR, CDR2 FQNEAQ (reference sequence). The CDR3 consists of 12 residues. The junction had 2 bases not matched to a gene; V was cut back by 3 bases and J by 8 bases. CDR3 in DNA: TGTGCCAGCAGCTTCAGACAGGGGGAAGCTTTCTTT. The encoded protein is CASSFRQGEAFF.

The gene calls are TRBV28 and TRBJ2-3, with 9 bases lining up with TRBD2. V shed 6 bases and J 3 bases; nucleotides not matched to a gene: 13. Germline lookup yields CDR1 MDHEN and CDR2 SYDVKM. This CDR3 region has 17 residues. CDR3 residues: CASSFLAGVINTDTQYF. Written as DNA, the CDR3 is TGTGCCAGCAGCTTTTTAGCGGGAGTAATAAATACAGATACGCAGTATTTT.

About this clonotype: A much larger clone lies one base from this, so it may be a read error. The chain employs TRBV28 and TRBJ1-1; D may be TRBD1 (5 bases). CDR1 and CDR2 (germline): MDHEN, SYDVKM. V was cut by 5 bases and J by 1 base, with 17 bases left in between. CDR3 length: 16 amino acids. The CDR3: CASSPTTEVPNTEAFF. CDR3 in DNA: TGTGCCAGCAGTCCGACGACAGAGGTCCCGAACACTGAAGCTTTCTTT.

To note about this clonotype: Given a much more abundant clone one base away, this may be a read error. This chain uses TRBV11-1 with TRBJ2-3, with 7 bases aligning to TRBD2. Germline V gene sequence: CDR1 SGHAT, CDR2 FQDESV (reference sequence). The CDR3 is 14 residues long. CDR3 sequence (DNA): TGTGCCAGCCGCTTCGCGGGAGACACAGATACGCAGTATTTT. Its protein product is CASRFAGDTDTQYF.